The TCR beta chain under discussion was sequenced for a study of blood T cell repertoires in COVID-19. Turning to the study itself: Acute and convalescent COVID-19 specimens originated in the United States, Italy and Spain. In each case, the material was cDNA or gDNA derived from T cells, B-cell-depleted T cells, or PBMCs.

Authors' processing steps: Reference gene primer amplification in the assay estimated nucleated cell counts. Generated by immunoSEQ multiplex PCR, the TCRdb table keeps only in-frame clones and is missing some. V and J calls and clone size are those listed in that table; D and trimming were worked out from the DNA. The sample includes more than 90,000 clones, 85% of them seen just once. CDR3 size: 16 residues. V shed 4 bases, J shed 4 bases, and the junction held 8 bases outside the gene matches. CDR1 SGDLS and CDR2 YYNGEE come from the germline V gene. Sequencing was done on a sample of peripheral blood. The chain combines TRBV9 with TRBJ2-1; 10 positions match TRBD2. The source of this sequence is a woman in her seventies with active or convalescent COVID-19. The CDR3 sequence is CASSPLSGGTYNEQFF. CDR3 sequence (DNA): TGTGCCAGCAGCCCCCTTAGCGGGGGGACATACAATGAGCAGTTCTTC. Full variable domain (missing parts from reference TRBV9 and TRBJ2-1): DSGVTQTPKHLITATGQRVTLRCSPRSGDLSVYWYQQSLDQGLQFLIQYYNGEERAKGNILERFSAQQFPDLHSELNLSSLELGDSALYFCASSPLSGGTYNEQFFGPGTRLTVL.